Below, 11 T cell receptor beta chains from the same sample are listed, as sequenced in a study of immune characterization of retroperitoneal liposarcoma (dated by TCRdb to between 2018 and 2021). Receptors were amplified or captured by PCR. The data were produced on a NextSeq 500. TCRdb passed the public sequencing reads through fastp at Q25 and MiXCR, retaining productive beta sequences. Identical CDR3 proteins give one entry, which carries the most common genes and DNA. The sample table shows several thousand distinct CDR3 sequences, and roughly 45% are seen once. Of the sample, over 9.5% is held by the ten largest clones. The sample comprised tumor tissue. These receptors were collected from a male donor with retroperitoneal liposarcoma.

In this sample, this clonotype turned up a few times. This chain connects TRBV7-6 to TRBJ2-1; 8 positions match TRBD2. Per germline, CDR1 SGHVS and CDR2 FNYEAQ. V shed 1 base and J 8 bases; nucleotides not matched to a gene: 7. This CDR3 contains 15 residues. The CDR3 loop reads CASSLVETSVHEQFF. The CDR3 nucleotides read TGTGCCAGCAGCTTAGTAGAGACTAGCGTCCATGAGCAGTTCTTC.

This clonotype was seen only once. This rearrangement joins TRBV19 to TRBJ2-5, with 9 bases fitting TRBD2. Matching the DNA end better, TRBJ2-7 makes the J call doubtful. The length of the CDR3 is 15 residues. Germline V gene sequence: CDR1 LNHDA, CDR2 SQIVND (reference sequence). The chain's CDR3 is CASSMGGRAPYEQYF. The CDR3 bases are TGTGCCAGTAGTATGGGCGGGAGGGCCCCCTACGAGCAGTACTTC.

This clonotype was picked up a small number of times. The genes are TRBV6-1 and TRBJ2-5; 7 bases fit TRBD1. The DNA matches TRBJ2-4 better at its end, which makes the J call doubtful. Germline CDR1 reads MNHNS; CDR2 reads SASEGT. The CDR3 has 14 residues. The CDR3 DNA sequence: TGTGCCAGCAGTTATGGGGGACAGACAAACATTCAGTACTTC. This encodes CASSYGGQTNIQYF.

The CDR3 sequence: CASSARGLEGDTQYF. In DNA form, the CDR3 reads TGCGCCAGCAGTGCGCGGGGGCTCGAAGGTGATACGCAGTATTTT. The chain employs TRBV10-1 and TRBJ2-3; D possibly corresponds to TRBD2 (7 bases). The CDR3 covers 15 residues. Germline V CDR1 and CDR2: WNHNN, SYGVQD (reference sequence). Trimming removed 4 bases from V and 6 bases from J, with 17 bases in between.

In this sample, this clonotype turned up many times. The chain employs TRBV7-8 and TRBJ2-3; no clear D gene. From germline, CDR1 is SGHVS and CDR2 FQNEAQ. Trimming cost V 2 bases and J 3 bases, with 15 bases left between them. The CDR3 runs 16 residues. The CDR3 nucleotides read TGTGCCAGCAGCTTAAACAGCCCCTTTCCAACAGATACGCAGTATTTT. It specifies CASSLNSPFPTDTQYF.

The chain employs TRBV11-2 and TRBJ2-4, with unresolved D. The end of the DNA aligns better with TRBJ2-7, so the J call may be wrong. The CDR3 contains 13 residues. Germline values: CDR1 SGHAT, CDR2 FQNNGV. The CDR3 region has the DNA TGTGCCAGCAGCCGACACACCTACTACGAGCAGTACTTC. It encodes CASSRHTYYEQYF.

The chain uses TRBV12-3 or TRBV12-4 and TRBJ2-1; TRBD2 matches 7 bases. This CDR3 contains 12 residues. The V gene end was trimmed by 5 bases and the J gene end by 10 bases; junction bases not matched to a gene: 5. In DNA form, the CDR3 reads TGTGCCAGCAGTCCCCGGGGGGACGAGCAGTTCTTC. This encodes CASSPRGDEQFF.

By share, this clonotype counts as large. The CDR3 DNA is TGTGCCAGCAGTGATTTGAGCGGGGGGGCCAATGAGCAGTTCTTC. Protein sequence: CASSDLSGGANEQFF. The chain couples TRBV6-1 to TRBJ2-1; 10 bases fit TRBD2. This CDR3 comprises 15 residues. After removal of 3 bases from V and 6 bases from J, the junction contained 5 bases not matched to a gene. From germline, CDR1 is MNHNS and CDR2 SASEGT.

This clonotype was observed a few times. The chain's CDR3 is CASSFGLAAGDEQFF. CDR3 sequence (DNA): TGTGCCAGCAGTTTTGGACTAGCGGCAGGAGATGAGCAGTTCTTC. V is TRBV6-5 and J is TRBJ2-1; 10 positions agree with TRBD2. The trim removed 4 bases at V and 8 bases at J, leaving 8 bases unmatched. The CDR3 consists of 15 residues. CDR1 and CDR2 from the germline V gene are MNHEY and SVGAGI.

Relative to its sample, this clonotype is large. The rearrangement joins TRBV27 to TRBJ2-3; D is unclear. Deletions cut 1 base from V and 6 bases from J, with 8 bases between. From germline, CDR1 is MNHEY and CDR2 SMNVEV (reference sequence). The CDR3 spans 13 residues. The CDR3 region is CASSLFFPDTQYF. The CDR3 coding sequence is TGTGCCAGCAGTTTATTTTTTCCGGATACGCAGTATTTT.

V and J are TRBV9 and TRBJ2-2, with 7 bases that match TRBD2. Germline values: CDR1 SGDLS, CDR2 YYNGEE. J was trimmed by 0 bases and V by 0 bases; bases with no gene match: 2. CDR3 length: 16 amino acids. CDR3 DNA: TGTGCCAGCAGCGTAGACAGCGGGGCGAACACCGGGGAGCTGTTTTTT. This translates into CASSVDSGANTGELFF. Drawing the rest from reference TRBV9 and TRBJ2-2, the complete variable domain is DSGVTQTPKHLITATGQRVTLRCSPRSGDLSVYWYQQSLDQGLQFLIQYYNGEERAKGNILERFSAQQFPDLHSELNLSSLELGDSALYFCASSVDSGANTGELFFGEGSRLTVL.